The rows below give T cell receptor beta chains drawn from one sample of a study of cytomegalovirus exposure and HLA in healthy donors. TCRdb keeps only in-frame clones here, not all; method: immunoSEQ multiplex PCR. The sample carries some 140,000 clones, 75% to 80% recorded once. Sample: PBMCs. The receptor set was obtained from a man aged 25 to 40 in good health and CMV-seronegative. The CDR3 runs from the conserved cysteine through the conserved F or W. Fields, in order: clone size, D gene, V gene, J gene, CDR3 protein, CDR3 DNA. A D gene is named only where the DNA matches it firmly. Expanded clones are given a class, and other clones once, few, many or no size at all.

.	.	TRBV28	TRBJ1-4	CASSRPTGSNEKLFF	TGTGCCAGCAGCCGCCCGACAGGTTCAAATGAAAAACTGTTTTTT
few	TRBD1	TRBV27	TRBJ1-5	CASSPEGQGYQPQHF	TGTGCCAGCAGTCCGGAGGGACAGGGGTATCAGCCCCAGCATTTT
.	.	TRBV11-1	TRBJ2-7	CASSTTDYEQYF	TGTGCCAGCAGTACTACCGACTACGAGCAGTACTTC
.	.	TRBV16	TRBJ2-7	CASSQSTGEQYF	TGTGCCAGCAGCCAATCTACCGGCGAGCAGTACTTC
.	.	TRBV27	TRBJ2-3	CASSLYAWAGNTQYF	TGTGCCAGCAGTTTATACGCGTGGGCGGGAAATACGCAGTATTTT
.	.	TRBV18	TRBJ2-7	CASSSLLQGSTYEQYF	TGTGCCAGCTCATCCCTTCTACAGGGATCGACCTACGAGCAGTACTTC
.	.	TRBV15	TRBJ2-1	CATSRDLAGTYNEQFF	TGTGCCACCAGCAGAGATCTGGCGGGAACATACAATGAGCAGTTCTTC
.	TRBD1	TRBV11-2	TRBJ1-2	CASSLEDRGLGGYTF	TGTGCCAGCAGCTTAGAGGACAGGGGTCTTGGTGGCTACACCTTC
.	.	TRBV21-1	TRBJ2-4	CASSKVGAVLAKNIQYF	TGTGCCAGCAGCAAAGTTGGCGCGGTACTAGCCAAAAACATTCAGTACTTC
.	TRBD2	TRBV27	TRBJ2-7	CASTQPRSGTNSYEQYF	TGTGCCAGCACCCAACCCCGTAGCGGGACCAACTCCTACGAGCAGTACTTC
.	.	TRBV7-3	TRBJ2-1	CASSSIRGNEQFF	TGTGCCAGCAGCTCTATTCGGGGGAATGAGCAGTTCTTC
.	TRBD2	TRBV7-6	TRBJ2-7	CASSLGGGFFYEQYF	TGTGCCAGCAGCTTAGGGGGAGGGTTCTTCTACGAGCAGTACTTC
few	.	TRBV18	TRBJ2-3	CASSPQRGSTDTQYF	TGTGCCAGCTCACCACAGCGTGGCAGCACAGATACGCAGTATTTT
once	TRBD2	TRBV5-1	TRBJ2-5	CASSFSGSQNRETQYF	TGCGCCAGCAGCTTTAGCGGGAGCCAGAACCGGGAGACCCAGTACTTC
.	.	TRBV14	TRBJ1-2	CASSPERERGYTF	TGTGCCAGCAGCCCCGAAAGGGAGCGAGGCTACACCTTC
once	.	TRBV10-1	TRBJ2-7	CASSESLLATLPTVYEQYF	TGCGCCAGCAGTGAATCCCTGCTAGCCACTTTACCCACAGTCTACGAGCAGTACTTC
.	TRBD1	TRBV5-1	TRBJ1-5	CASSLTGGAGQPQHF	TGCGCCAGCAGCTTGACAGGGGGCGCGGGTCAGCCCCAGCATTTT
.	TRBD2	TRBV27	TRBJ2-7	CASSSGLAAYEQYF	TGTGCCAGCAGTTCGGGACTAGCGGCCTACGAGCAGTACTTC
.	TRBD1	TRBV5-4	TRBJ2-4	CASSLGQGTPNQHIQYF	TGTGCCAGCAGCTTGGGACAGGGGACGCCCAACCAACACATTCAGTACTTC
few	TRBD2	TRBV9	TRBJ2-7	CASSPMGGGRSDYEQYF	TGTGCCAGCAGCCCCATGGGCGGCGGGAGAAGCGACTACGAGCAGTACTTC
.	.	TRBV6-5	TRBJ2-7	CASSRTGLSSYEQYF	TGTGCCAGCAGCCGAACAGGCCTGAGCTCCTACGAGCAGTACTTC
.	.	TRBV6-5	TRBJ2-7	CASSVAEVLYEQYF	TGTGCCAGCAGTGTCGCGGAGGTCCTCTACGAGCAGTACTTC
.	.	TRBV2	TRBJ1-1	CASSEIRYGLTEAFF	TGTGCCAGCAGTGAAATCCGGTATGGTCTAACTGAAGCTTTCTTT
.	TRBD2	TRBV6-5	TRBJ2-1	CASSPTGTSRNEQFF	TGTGCCAGCAGCCCGACCGGGACTAGCCGCAATGAGCAGTTCTTC
once	TRBD2	TRBV29-1	TRBJ2-2	CSVVGVAGGSTGELFF	TGCAGCGTTGTTGGTGTAGCGGGAGGTTCTACCGGGGAGCTGTTTTTT
once	TRBD1	TRBV10-2	TRBJ1-5	CASSQTGVNQPQHF	TGCGCCAGCAGCCAGACAGGGGTGAATCAGCCCCAGCATTTT
few	TRBD1	TRBV5-1	TRBJ1-5	CASSQGQGAGNQPQHF	TGCGCCAGCAGCCAGGGACAGGGGGCAGGCAATCAGCCCCAGCATTTT
.	TRBD2	TRBV19	TRBJ2-3	CASSISGSSDTQYF	TGTGCCAGTAGTATAAGCGGGAGCTCAGATACGCAGTATTTT
.	TRBD2	TRBV7-2	TRBJ2-1	CASSLGLAFYNEQFF	TGTGCCAGCAGCCTGGGACTAGCGTTCTACAATGAGCAGTTCTTC
.	.	TRBV10-3	TRBJ1-1	CAISEWTVTEAFF	TGTGCCATCAGTGAGTGGACAGTCACTGAAGCTTTCTTT
.	.	TRBV2	TRBJ2-5	CASSEQGLSETQYF	TGTGCCAGCAGTGAACAGGGGCTGTCGGAGACCCAGTACTTC
.	.	TRBV6-6	TRBJ2-3	CASSYDREAQSDTQYF	TGTGCCAGCAGCTACGACAGGGAGGCACAATCAGATACGCAGTATTTT
.	.	TRBV10-1	TRBJ2-7	CASAPPGQPAEQYF	TGCGCCAGTGCTCCACCGGGACAACCCGCCGAGCAGTACTTC
.	.	TRBV11-1	TRBJ2-7	CASSPSPGQRFSYEQYF	TGTGCCAGCAGTCCATCCCCGGGACAACGTTTCTCCTACGAGCAGTACTTC
.	.	TRBV2	TRBJ1-1	CASIPSGRGYTEAFF	TGTGCCAGCATACCCTCGGGGCGGGGCTACACTGAAGCTTTCTTT
.	TRBD2	TRBV5-4	TRBJ2-7	CASSRPGGEGLSEQYF	TGTGCCAGCAGCCGACCCGGGGGGGAGGGCCTTTCCGAGCAGTACTTC
.	.	TRBV5-1	TRBJ1-4	CASSLFTEATNEKLFF	TGCGCCAGCAGCTTATTCACGGAGGCAACTAATGAAAAACTGTTTTTT
few	TRBD1	TRBV29-1	TRBJ2-7	CSVIRDRVNEQYF	TGCAGCGTCATCCGGGACAGGGTGAACGAGCAGTACTTC
.	TRBD2	TRBV9	TRBJ2-3	CASSVDRSASGSTDTQYF	TGTGCCAGCAGCGTAGACCGGTCGGCTAGCGGGAGCACAGATACGCAGTATTTT
few	TRBD2	TRBV7-3	TRBJ2-5	CASSFGLAQETQYF	TGTGCCAGCAGCTTTGGACTAGCCCAAGAGACCCAGTACTTC
.	TRBD1	TRBV7-9	TRBJ2-5	CASSDTTGWETQYF	TGTGCCAGCAGCGATACGACAGGGTGGGAGACCCAGTACTTC
.	.	TRBV15	TRBJ1-5	CATSRDTAGNQPQHF	TGTGCCACCAGCAGAGATACGGCGGGCAATCAGCCCCAGCATTTT
once	TRBD1	TRBV27	TRBJ1-1	CASSLGTGMNTEAFF	TGTGCCAGCAGTCTAGGGACAGGGATGAACACTGAAGCTTTCTTT